The 3 T cell receptor beta chains listed next were all sequenced from one sample in a study of shared clonotypes between healthy human individuals. Positively selected for CCR7, the CD45RO-negative cells used as naive CD8 cells excluded terminally differentiated effector memory CD45RA+ cells. Sequenced by immunoSEQ multiplex PCR; TCRdb stores in-frame clones only, minus some. The sample consists of approximately 1.9 million clones, roughly 93% of them appearing once. What was sequenced was naive CD8+ T cells from PBMCs. Receptors originate from a man between 18 and 35 years old in good health. Some clones in this sample may be carry-over from other donors' samples.

The CDR3 loop is CASSPGTGGGQPQHF. In DNA, the CDR3 is TGTGCCAGCAGCCCCGGGACAGGGGGCGGACAGCCCCAGCATTTT. The chain uses TRBV7-9 and TRBJ1-5; 12 bases are shared with TRBD1. This CDR3 has 15 residues. The germline CDR1 and CDR2 sequences are SEHNR and FQNEAQ (reference sequence). V dropped 5 bases and J dropped 7; count of bases not matched to a gene: 6.

The chain links TRBV6-4 to TRBJ2-1; 8 bases align to TRBD2. The V gene end was trimmed by 4 bases and the J gene end by 2 bases; junction bases not matched to a gene: 13. Germline V gives CDR1 MRHNA, CDR2 SNTAGT. This CDR3 spans 18 amino acids. This chain's CDR3 is CASSATMTPGLAYNEQFF. The DNA for the CDR3 is TGTGCCAGCAGTGCCACCATGACACCGGGACTAGCCTACAATGAGCAGTTCTTC.

In this sample, this clone turned up once. The chain carries TRBV6-5 and TRBJ1-2; D gene uncertain. In germline, CDR1 is MNHEY, CDR2 SVGAGI. The ends were cut back, 6 bases at V and 3 bases at J, with 11 bases in the middle. The CDR3 is 13 amino acids. The CDR3 DNA is TGTGCCAGCAGGGGTGGAAGTTACTATGGCTACACCTTC. Its protein product is CASRGGSYYGYTF.